This passage covers 18 T cell receptor beta chains from one sample sequenced in a study of T cell repertoires in urothelial bladder cancer. Assay used: immunoSEQ multiplex PCR; TCRdb lists only in-frame clones, some missing. The repertoire consists of more than 10,000 clones, with around three fifths occurring once and the leading ten covering less than 9%. The specimen sequenced was tumor-infiltrating cells from bladder cancer. Source of these receptors: a human donor with urothelial carcinoma.

The V gene is TRBV5-4, the J gene TRBJ2-2, with 8 bases aligning to TRBD2. With V trimmed by 2 bases and J by 7 bases, 4 bases remained unmatched. The CDR3 covers 14 residues. Germline V lookup: CDR1 SGHNT, CDR2 YYREEE (reference sequence). CDR3 DNA sequence: TGTGCCAGCAGCTTCGGGGGGGCCGACGGGGAGCTGTTTTTT. It translates to CASSFGGADGELFF.

This chain links TRBV4-2 with TRBJ2-3; 10 bases align to TRBD1. J gave up 1 base and V 1 base, and 2 bases lay outside the gene matches. The CDR3 runs to 16 residues. Germline V gene data show CDR1 as LGHNA and CDR2 as YNFKEQ. The CDR3 sequence: CASSQADRGRTDTQYF. In nucleotides, the CDR3 is TGTGCCAGCAGCCAAGCAGACAGGGGGCGCACAGATACGCAGTATTTT.

The V gene is TRBV7-3, the J gene TRBJ2-5; 9 positions agree with TRBD2. The germline V gene has CDR1 SGHTA and CDR2 FQGTGA. This CDR3 contains 15 residues. V was pared by 8 bases and J by 5 bases, with 12 bases of the junction left unmatched. CDR3 DNA: TGTGCCAGCTCACTCCGGCTAGCGGGGCCGGAGACCCAGTACTTC. Its protein is CASSLRLAGPETQYF. Combining the CDR3 with reference TRBV7-3 and TRBJ2-5 gives the whole variable domain GAGVSQTPSNKVTEKGKYVELRCDPISGHTALYWYRQSLGQGPEFLIYFQGTGAADDSGLPNDRFFAVRPEGSVSTLKIQRTERGDSAVYLCASSLRLAGPETQYFGPGTRLLVL.

This rearrangement joins TRBV19 to TRBJ2-4; the match to TRBD1 covers 10 bases. The length of the CDR3 is 17 residues. Germline CDR1 is LNHDA and CDR2 is SQIVND (reference sequence). V lost 0 bases and J lost 4; bases outside the gene matches: 6. The CDR3 bases are TGTGCCAGTAGTATAGATCTAAGGGACAGGGGTAAAAACATTCAGTACTTC. This translates into CASSIDLRDRGKNIQYF.

The genes are TRBV7-9 and TRBJ2-2, with a weak D call TRBD2 (5 bases). CDR1 and CDR2 (germline): SEHNR, FQNEAQ (reference sequence). The CDR3 is 16 amino acids. The germline V and J ends were trimmed by 2 bases and 1 base, with 11 bases remaining between them. The CDR3, as DNA: TGTGCCAGCAGCTTAACTAGGGCAGGGAACACCGGGGAGCTGTTTTTT. It is translated as CASSLTRAGNTGELFF.

The chain has TRBV6-5 and TRBJ1-2, with D uncertain. V lost 10 bases to trimming and J lost 4 bases, with 10 bases between them. CDR1 is MNHEY and CDR2 is SVGAGI in the germline V gene. This CDR3 is built from 11 residues. For the CDR3, the DNA is TGTGCCACCCAAGACTTCTATGGCTACACCTTC. Encoded protein: CATQDFYGYTF.

V and J are TRBV2 and TRBJ1-1, with D perhaps matching TRBD1 (6 bases). V lost 6 bases and J 0 bases, leaving 8 bases between the germline ends. In germline, CDR1 is SNHLY, CDR2 FYNNEI. The CDR3 is 13 residues long. The DNA for the CDR3 is TGTGCCAGCAGCGGACAGCTGAACACTGAAGCTTTCTTT. This gives the protein CASSGQLNTEAFF. Drawing the rest from reference TRBV2 and TRBJ1-1, the complete variable domain is EPEVTQTPSHQVTQMGQEVILRCVPISNHLYFYWYRQILGQKVEFLVSFYNNEISEKSEIFDDQFSVERPDGSNFTLKIRSTKLEDSAMYFCASSGQLNTEAFFGQGTRLTVV.

This clone was picked up a small number of times. The chain employs TRBV7-6 and TRBJ1-6, with 8 bases that match TRBD1. Germline values: CDR1 SGHVS, CDR2 FNYEAQ. CDR3 length: 16 residues. V was pared by 1 base and J by 5 bases, with 4 bases of the junction left unmatched. For the CDR3, the DNA is TGTGCCAGCAGCTTAGTGCCGGACAGGGATAATTCACCCCTCCACTTT. Amino acid sequence: CASSLVPDRDNSPLHF.

The chain carries TRBV6-1 and TRBJ2-5; TRBD2 matches at 12 bases. There are 16 residues in the CDR3. Looked up from germline, CDR1 is MNHNS and CDR2 is SASEGT. J was trimmed by 5 bases and V by 2 bases; bases with no gene match: 6. The CDR3: CASSERTSGVGETQYF. The CDR3 bases are TGTGCCAGCAGTGAACGGACTAGCGGGGTGGGTGAGACCCAGTACTTC.

This clone was seen a few times. V usage is TRBV6-1 and J usage is TRBJ1-4; D gene unclear. CDR1 is MNHNS, CDR2 SASEGT, per germline. The V gene lost 4 bases and the J gene lost 4 bases, with 7 bases spanning the gap. CDR3 size: 13 residues. The CDR3 loop is CASSGQFNEKLFF. Written as DNA, the CDR3 is TGTGCCAGCAGTGGGCAGTTTAATGAAAAACTGTTTTTT.

The rearrangement links TRBV30 to TRBJ2-3, with D maybe TRBD1 (6 bases). This CDR3 spans 12 amino acids. V gave up 5 bases and J gave up 3 bases, with 9 bases separating them. CDR1 is GTSNPN, CDR2 SVGIG, per germline (reference sequence). The CDR3 DNA sequence: TGTGCCTGGTCAGGGGTAACAGATACGCAGTATTTT. It codes for CAWSGVTDTQYF.

This chain joins TRBV5-6 and TRBJ2-6, with D unresolved. CDR3 length: 15 residues. The germline gives CDR1 SGHDT, CDR2 YYEEEE. V lost 3 bases, J lost 0 bases, and 7 bases lay in between. CDR3 residues: CASSYTRSGANVLTF. The CDR3 nucleotides are TGTGCCAGCAGCTACACCCGCTCTGGGGCCAACGTCCTGACTTTC. Looking up the rest from reference TRBV5-6 and TRBJ2-6 gives the full variable domain: DAGVTQSPTHLIKTRGQQVTLRCSPKSGHDTVSWYQQALGQGPQFIFQYYEEEERQRGNFPDRFSGHQFPNYSSELNVNALLLGDSALYLCASSYTRSGANVLTFGAGSRLTVL.

The count of this clone is one. The germline gene is not matched at one end of the junction; a read error may be the cause. V gene TRBV7-7 combines with J gene TRBJ2-3; 7 positions match TRBD1. The CDR3 extends over 14 amino acids. Germline assignment: CDR1 SSHAT and CDR2 FNYEAQ (reference sequence). The CDR3 reads CASSSTGYTDTQYF. In DNA form, the CDR3 reads TGTGCTAGCAGCTCGACAGGGTACACAGATACGCAGTATTTT.

This clone was seen only a few times. V is TRBV7-3 and J is TRBJ1-6, with D perhaps matching TRBD1 (5 bases). V was pared by 5 bases and J by 6 bases, with 14 bases between. This CDR3 region has 15 residues. Germline loops: CDR1 SGHTA, CDR2 FQGTGA. CDR3 bases: TGTGCCAGCAGCGCAGGACAAGGACTTAATTCACCCCTCCACTTT. Translated, it gives CASSAGQGLNSPLHF.

This clone has more than one count but fewer than ten. The V gene is TRBV10-3, the J gene TRBJ1-3; no firm D call. The germline CDR1 and CDR2 sequences are ENHRY and SYGVKD. Trimming pared 4 bases from V and 4 bases from J, leaving 5 bases between. The CDR3 has 12 amino acids. The CDR3 DNA reads as TGTGCCATCAGTGCGGCGGGAAACACCATATATTTT. This encodes CAISAAGNTIYF.

The V gene is TRBV11-3, the J gene TRBJ2-3; 8 bases are shared with TRBD1. Germline V gene sequence: CDR1 SGHNT, CDR2 YENEEA. After removal of 2 bases from V and 1 base from J, the junction contained 5 bases not matched to a gene. There are 16 residues in the CDR3. CDR3 sequence: CASSLLGQAGTDTQYF. In nucleotides, the CDR3 is TGTGCCAGCAGCTTATTGGGACAGGCCGGCACAGATACGCAGTATTTT.

V is TRBV18 and J is TRBJ1-1; D remains ambiguous. Looked up from germline, CDR1 is KGHSH and CDR2 is LQKENI. Trimming removed 0 bases from V and 1 base from J, with 9 bases in between. The CDR3 covers 15 residues. The CDR3 region is CASSPPGWTNTEAFF. The CDR3 DNA sequence: TGTGCCAGCTCACCACCGGGGTGGACGAACACTGAAGCTTTCTTT.

The rearrangement links TRBV6-5 to TRBJ1-3; 7 nucleotides match TRBD1. Losses at the gene ends were 0 bases for V and 0 bases for J; bases not matched to a gene: 2. This CDR3 has 16 amino acids. Germline values: CDR1 MNHEY, CDR2 SVGAGI. Here the CDR3 reads CASSYSAGGSGNTIYF. Written as DNA, the CDR3 is TGTGCCAGCAGTTACTCTGCAGGGGGCTCTGGAAACACCATATATTTT.